This T cell receptor beta chain was sequenced in a study of cytomegalovirus exposure and HLA in healthy donors. Study results and caveats: It was reported that the classifier diagnosed cytomegalovirus status with high specificity and sensitivity in both the original and validation cohorts. The investigators catalogued 150 or so TCR beta chains as cytomegalovirus-associated.

V was shortened by 4 bases and J by 2 bases, with 15 bases between the two germline ends. Germline CDR1 reads MNHNS; CDR2 reads SASEGT. CDR3 length: 15 residues. Note on this clone: The antigen is unknown.

The repertoire was sequenced with immunoSEQ multiplex PCR; TCRdb's copy has only in-frame clones and lacks some. The data contain 250,000 to 400,000 clones, around 87% of them seen just once; the ten biggest clones take up 0.95% to 1.5%. The sample consisted of PBMCs. This sequence was found in a woman in her 30s in good health and CMV-seropositive. The chain recombines TRBV6-1 with TRBJ2-7; D remains unclear. CDR3 protein: CASSVKSTDPYEQYF. For the CDR3, the DNA is TGTGCCAGCAGTGTCAAGTCTACAGATCCCTACGAGCAGTACTTC.